These 30 T cell receptor beta chains came from one sample sequenced in a study of graft-versus-host responses after intestinal transplantation. Assay: immunoSEQ multiplex PCR; the TCRdb copy retains only in-frame clones and omits some. Of 13,000 or so clones in the sample, around 70% were seen once. Processed graft tissue released its intraepithelial and lamina propria lymphocytes. The sequencing here drew on ileum tissue, taken 16 days after intestinal transplant. These receptors came from a human patient who received an intestinal transplant, so some T cells may come from the graft donor.

The V call is TRBV5-4, the J call TRBJ2-7; D is perhaps TRBD1 (5 bases). CDR1 and CDR2 (germline): SGHNT, YYREEE (reference sequence). Trimming shortened V by 4 bases and J by 1 base, and 9 bases separated the two germline ends. The CDR3 consists of 13 residues. In nucleotides, the CDR3 is TGTGCCAGCAGCGGTCAGGGATCCTACGAGCAGTACTTC. Translation: CASSGQGSYEQYF. Full variable domain (remainder filled in from reference TRBV5-4 and TRBJ2-7): ETGVTQSPTHLIKTRGQQVTLRCSSQSGHNTVSWYQQALGQGPQFIFQYYREEENGRGNFPPRFSGLQFPNYSSELNVNALELDDSALYLCASSGQGSYEQYFGPGTRLTVT.

The table lists this clone with a count of one. The chain uses TRBV5-4 and TRBJ2-2; 10 bases are shared with TRBD2. The CDR3 is 14 amino acids. V trimming: 9 bases; J trimming: 10 bases; junction bases outside the gene matches: 12. From germline, CDR1 is SGHNT and CDR2 YYREEE (reference sequence). CDR3 loop: CATRTSGYGEELFF. CDR3 DNA sequence: TGTGCCACCCGGACTAGCGGCTATGGGGAGGAGCTGTTTTTT.

This clone was counted between two and nine times. This CDR3 is CASSLTTGANTEAFF. CDR3 bases: TGTGCCAGCAGTTTAACGACAGGGGCGAACACTGAAGCTTTCTTT. The chain recombines TRBV6-5 with TRBJ1-1; 8 bases agree with TRBD1. Germline values: CDR1 MNHEY, CDR2 SVGAGI. J was trimmed by 1 base and V by 4 bases; bases with no gene match: 5. The CDR3 is 15 residues long.

The V gene is TRBV2, the J gene TRBJ2-2, with a weak D call TRBD1 (6 bases). The CDR3 covers 14 residues. Trimming shortened V by 0 bases and J by 8 bases, and 10 bases separated the two germline ends. CDR1 SNHLY and CDR2 FYNNEI come from the germline V gene. CDR3 in amino acids: CASSEAHRAGELFF. The CDR3, as DNA: TGTGCCAGCAGTGAAGCGCACAGGGCTGGGGAGCTGTTTTTT.

Comments on this clone: The junction and the germline gene differ at one end; a read error may be behind it. This chain joins TRBV5-1 and TRBJ1-2; 7 bases fit TRBD1. CDR3 size: 13 residues. Germline assignment: CDR1 SGHRS and CDR2 YFSETQ. The CDR3 sequence is CASSLEGAGGYTF. As DNA, the CDR3 is TGCGCCAGCAGTTTGGAGGGGGCAGGAGGCTACACCTTC.

The V gene is TRBV4-1, the J gene TRBJ2-3; 8 nucleotides agree with TRBD2. Germline V gene sequence: CDR1 MGHRA, CDR2 YSYEKL. The V and J ends lost 3 bases and 1 base, in that order; junction bases with no gene match: 3. The CDR3 consists of 15 residues. CDR3 loop: CASSHRGGRTDTQYF. CDR3 bases: TGCGCCAGCAGCCACCGCGGGGGGCGCACAGATACGCAGTATTTT.

V is TRBV10-2 and J is TRBJ1-1, with D possibly TRBD1 on 6 matching bases. The germline gives CDR1 WSHSY, CDR2 SAAADI. This CDR3 is 12 amino acids long. Trimming stripped 6 bases from V and 1 base from J, with 6 bases between. CDR3 protein: CASRTGNTEAFF. CDR3 bases: TGCGCCAGCAGGACAGGGAACACTGAAGCTTTCTTT.

J is TRBJ2-7 and V is TRBV9; 7 bases are shared with TRBD1. CDR1 and CDR2 (germline): SGDLS, YYNGEE. V lost 6 bases and J lost 5; bases outside the gene matches: 14. CDR3 length: 15 residues. This CDR3 reads CASTPGGQINNEQYF. CDR3 sequence (DNA): TGTGCCAGCACGCCAGGGGGACAGATCAATAACGAGCAGTACTTC.

This chain connects TRBV19 to TRBJ2-6; D is ambiguous. CDR1 is LNHDA and CDR2 is SQIVND in the germline V gene (reference sequence). V gave up 10 bases and J gave up 0 bases, with 13 bases separating them. The CDR3 has 15 amino acids. The CDR3 spells CATQITHSGANVLTF. For the CDR3, the DNA is TGTGCCACCCAGATTACCCACTCTGGGGCCAACGTCCTGACTTTC. The complete variable domain, with remaining parts taken from reference TRBV19 and TRBJ2-6, reads DGGITQSPKYLFRKEGQNVTLSCEQNLNHDAMYWYRQDPGQGLRLIYYSQIVNDFQKGDIAEGYSVSREKKESFPLTVTSAQKNPTAFYLCATQITHSGANVLTFGAGSRLTVL.

The V call is TRBV9, the J call TRBJ2-7; 9 bases fit TRBD1. The CDR3 extends over 15 amino acids. With V trimmed by 0 bases and J by 1 base, 2 bases remained unmatched. In germline, CDR1 is SGDLS, CDR2 YYNGEE. The CDR3 loop reads CASSVDGQGSYEQYF. In nucleotides, the CDR3 is TGTGCCAGCAGCGTAGACGGACAGGGGTCCTACGAGCAGTACTTC.

Comment on this clone: A junction end diverges from the germline sequence, so it may reflect a read error. This sample also contains other DNA sequences that code for the same CDR3. This CDR3 reads CASSEISGRSTEAFF. CDR3 nucleotide sequence: TGCGCCAGCAGTGAAATATCAGGGCGGTCCACTGAAGCTTTCTTT. V gene TRBV25-1 combines with J gene TRBJ1-1; D perhaps matches TRBD1 (5 bases). CDR3 length: 15 residues. Germline values: CDR1 MGHDK, CDR2 SYGVNS.

This sequence joins TRBV9 and TRBJ2-1; the D gene is possibly TRBD2 (6 bases). The germline V gene has CDR1 SGDLS and CDR2 YYNGEE. This CDR3 region has 16 residues. V lost 0 bases to trimming and J lost 0 bases, with 10 bases between them. CDR3 coding DNA: TGTGCCAGCAGCGTAGATCTAGCGACCTCCTACAATGAGCAGTTCTTC. Protein sequence: CASSVDLATSYNEQFF.

This clone was seen once. The chain joins TRBV10-3 to TRBJ2-1; maybe TRBD2 (5 bases). The germline V and J ends were trimmed by 0 bases and 7 bases, with 10 bases remaining between them. CDR1 and CDR2 (germline): ENHRY, SYGVKD. This CDR3 spans 14 amino acids. The CDR3 is CAISESPSTNEQFF. CDR3 bases: TGTGCCATCAGTGAGTCGCCTAGCACGAATGAGCAGTTCTTC.

This clone has just one count. One junction end does not reproduce the germline sequence, and a read error may be involved. The chain couples TRBV7-6 to TRBJ2-3, with 13 bases fitting TRBD2. CDR1 is SGHVS and CDR2 is FNYEAQ in the germline V gene. There are 17 residues in the CDR3. CDR3 residues: CASSVAWTSGGRDTQYF. The CDR3 DNA reads TGTGCCAGCAGCGTAGCGTGGACTAGCGGGGGTCGGGATACGCAGTATTTT. Full variable domain (rest looked up from reference TRBV7-6 and TRBJ2-3): GAGVSQSPRYKVTKRGQDVALRCDPISGHVSLYWYRQALGQGPEFLTYFNYEAQQDKSGLPNDRFSAERPEGSISTLTIQRTEQRDSAMYRCASSVAWTSGGRDTQYFGPGTRLTVL.

This clone has a handful of counts. The chain has TRBV4-1 and TRBJ1-6; 7 bases align to TRBD1. This CDR3 has 16 residues. Germline assignment: CDR1 MGHRA and CDR2 YSYEKL. With 4 bases clipped from V and 7 bases from J, the junction kept 10 bases outside the gene matches. The CDR3 reads CASSPDREFQNSPLHF. CDR3 bases: TGCGCCAGCAGCCCTGACAGGGAGTTTCAGAATTCACCCCTCCACTTT.

This clone has just a few counts. The rearrangement joins TRBV6-5 to TRBJ1-5; 9 bases line up with TRBD1. Germline values: CDR1 MNHEY, CDR2 SVGAGI. CDR3 length: 15 residues. The V and J ends lost 5 bases and 6 bases, in that order; junction bases with no gene match: 8. The DNA of the CDR3 is TGTGCCAGCAGTGTCACAGGGGGCATCAGTCAGCCCCAGCATTTT. Protein product: CASSVTGGISQPQHF.

This rearrangement joins TRBV5-5 to TRBJ1-1; the match to TRBD1 covers 9 bases. Losses at the gene ends were 4 bases for V and 4 bases for J; bases not matched to a gene: 11. Germline values: CDR1 SGHKS, CDR2 YYEKEE (reference sequence). The CDR3 spans 16 residues. CDR3 sequence reads: CASSPGQGLKGTEAFF. CDR3 DNA sequence: TGTGCCAGCAGCCCCGGACAGGGGTTAAAGGGCACTGAAGCTTTCTTT.

About this clone itself: The sample carries other DNA sequences with the same CDR3. The gene calls are TRBV2 and TRBJ2-7; the D gene is possibly TRBD2 (5 bases). V lost 3 bases and J 4 bases, leaving 22 bases between the germline ends. The CDR3 is made up of 17 amino acids. CDR1 SNHLY and CDR2 FYNNEI come from the germline V gene. The CDR3 is CASSDVLAGVMTYEQYF. The CDR3 nucleotides read TGTGCCAGCAGTGATGTCCTGGCGGGCGTCATGACGTACGAGCAGTACTTC.

In DNA, the CDR3 is TGTGCCAGCAGCTTACAGGGGGCCTACAATGAGCAGTTCTTC. Translating it yields CASSLQGAYNEQFF. The rearrangement uses TRBV5-6 and TRBJ2-1, with 8 bases lining up with TRBD1. The junction had 0 bases not matched to a gene; V was cut back by 2 bases and J by 2 bases. Germline CDR1 is SGHDT and CDR2 is YYEEEE. The CDR3 is 14 amino acids.

This clone came up a few times. The rearrangement joins TRBV29-1 to TRBJ2-1, with D perhaps matching TRBD1 (6 bases). Germline lookup yields CDR1 SQVTM and CDR2 ANQGSEA. The CDR3 sequence is 14 residues long. The germline V and J ends were trimmed by 2 bases and 2 bases, with 10 bases remaining between them. CDR3 sequence reads: CSVESGQPYNEQFF. CDR3 in DNA: TGCAGCGTTGAAAGTGGACAGCCCTACAATGAGCAGTTCTTC.

This sequence joins TRBV5-4 and TRBJ2-1, with TRBD1 matching over 9 bases. The CDR3 extends over 13 amino acids. Losses at the gene ends were 7 bases for V and 8 bases for J; bases not matched to a gene: 7. CDR1 is SGHNT, CDR2 YYREEE, per germline (reference sequence). The CDR3 loop is CASGGDREDEQFF. The CDR3 region has the DNA TGTGCCAGCGGGGGGGACAGGGAGGATGAGCAGTTCTTC.

The V and J genes are TRBV6-5 and TRBJ1-1; D might be TRBD1 (5 bases). CDR3 size: 13 residues. The V gene lost 9 bases and the J gene lost 4 bases, with 15 bases spanning the gap. CDR1 is MNHEY and CDR2 is SVGAGI in the germline V gene. The CDR3, as DNA: TGTGCCAGTCTACCAGGGCTTGGCACTGAAGCTTTCTTT. Translating gives CASLPGLGTEAFF.

This clone was seen only once. V usage is TRBV11-2 and J usage is TRBJ1-1; TRBD1 matches 7 bases. The germline gives CDR1 SGHAT, CDR2 FQNNGV. With V trimmed by 5 bases and J by 0 bases, 9 bases remained unmatched. This CDR3 contains 16 residues. For the CDR3, the DNA is TGTGCCAGCAGCGGCGTACCGGGACAGATGAACACTGAAGCTTTCTTT. This codes for CASSGVPGQMNTEAFF.

The J gene is TRBJ2-3, the V gene TRBV18, with 8 bases matching TRBD1. This CDR3 has 17 residues. Per the germline V gene, CDR1 is KGHSH and CDR2 is LQKENI. J lost 3 bases, V lost 2 bases, and 10 bases had no gene match. Here the CDR3 reads CASSPVSGGYWTDTQYF. CDR3 DNA sequence: TGTGCCAGCTCACCAGTTTCAGGGGGCTACTGGACAGATACGCAGTATTTT.

The gene calls are TRBV19 and TRBJ2-7; D unresolved. CDR3 length: 13 residues. The germline CDR1 and CDR2 sequences are LNHDA and SQIVND (reference sequence). The V gene lost 6 bases and the J gene lost 0 bases, with 9 bases spanning the gap. The CDR3 region has the DNA TGTGCCAGTAGCCCGGGTCCCTCCTACGAGCAGTACTTC. Encoded protein: CASSPGPSYEQYF.

The V gene is TRBV6-5, the J gene TRBJ1-2, with no clear D. The V end lost 2 bases, the J end lost 4 bases, and 14 bases lay between the germline ends. Germline V gene data show CDR1 as MNHEY and CDR2 as SVGAGI. This CDR3 has 15 amino acids. The CDR3 is CASSYERTGIYGYTF. The CDR3 DNA follows: TGTGCCAGCAGTTACGAGAGGACGGGGATCTATGGCTACACCTTC.

This chain's CDR3 is CASSFPRTVYNEQFF. DNA of the CDR3: TGTGCCAGCAGCTTTCCGCGGACTGTCTACAATGAGCAGTTCTTC. The V gene is TRBV7-9, the J gene TRBJ2-1; possibly TRBD2 for D (5 bases). The CDR3 has 15 residues. Germline loops: CDR1 SEHNR, CDR2 FQNEAQ (reference sequence). V gave up 3 bases and J gave up 3 bases, with 12 bases separating them.

This chain links TRBV5-6 with TRBJ2-1, with D possibly matching TRBD1 (5 bases). The V end was cut by 4 bases, the J end by 0 bases, with 14 bases between. CDR3 length equals 16 residues. Looked up from germline, CDR1 is SGHDT and CDR2 is YYEEEE. In nucleotides, the CDR3 is TGTGCCAGCAGCCGGATTGGGGCTTACTCCTACAATGAGCAGTTCTTC. Encoded protein: CASSRIGAYSYNEQFF.

The genes are TRBV9 and TRBJ2-1; 8 bases match TRBD2. CDR1 and CDR2 (germline): SGDLS, YYNGEE. V was pared by 4 bases and J by 2 bases, with 11 bases of the junction left unmatched. This CDR3 spans 17 amino acids. The chain's CDR3 is CASSLRLGLAAYNEQFF. In nucleotides, the CDR3 is TGTGCCAGCAGCCTACGACTCGGACTAGCTGCCTACAATGAGCAGTTCTTC. The variable domain in full, completed from reference TRBV9 and TRBJ2-1, reads DSGVTQTPKHLITATGQRVTLRCSPRSGDLSVYWYQQSLDQGLQFLIQYYNGEERAKGNILERFSAQQFPDLHSELNLSSLELGDSALYFCASSLRLGLAAYNEQFFGPGTRLTVL.

This chain connects TRBV4-1 to TRBJ2-3; 12 bases fit TRBD1. The CDR3 is 15 amino acids. Germline CDR1 reads MGHRA; CDR2 reads YSYEKL. J was trimmed by 5 bases and V by 3 bases; bases with no gene match: 3. Written as DNA, the CDR3 is TGCGCCAGCAGCCAGGGACAGGGGGCAAGAGATACGCAGTATTTT. It is translated as CASSQGQGARDTQYF.